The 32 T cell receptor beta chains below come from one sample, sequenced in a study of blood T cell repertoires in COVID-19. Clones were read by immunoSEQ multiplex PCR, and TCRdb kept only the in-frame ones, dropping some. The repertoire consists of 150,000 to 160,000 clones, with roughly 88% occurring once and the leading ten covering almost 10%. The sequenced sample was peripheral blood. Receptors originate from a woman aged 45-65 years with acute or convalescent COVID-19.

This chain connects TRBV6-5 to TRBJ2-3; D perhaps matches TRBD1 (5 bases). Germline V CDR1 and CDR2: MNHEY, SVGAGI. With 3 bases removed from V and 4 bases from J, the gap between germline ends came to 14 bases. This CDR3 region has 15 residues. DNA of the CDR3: TGTGCCAGCAGTTATAGGGTCAAGGGGTCAGATACGCAGTATTTT. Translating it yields CASSYRVKGSDTQYF.

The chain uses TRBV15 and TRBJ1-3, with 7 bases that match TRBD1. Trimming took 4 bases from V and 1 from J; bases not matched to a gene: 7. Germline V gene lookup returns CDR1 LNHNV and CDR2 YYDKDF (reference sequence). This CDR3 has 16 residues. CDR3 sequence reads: CATSTRQGGSGNTIYF. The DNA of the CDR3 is TGTGCCACCAGCACTAGACAGGGTGGTTCTGGAAACACCATATATTTT. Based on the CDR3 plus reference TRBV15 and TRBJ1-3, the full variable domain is DAMVIQNPRYQVTQFGKPVTLSCSQTLNHNVMYWYQQKSSQAPKLLFHYYDKDFNNEADTPDNFQSRRPNTSFCFLDIRSPGLGDTAMYLCATSTRQGGSGNTIYFGEGSWLTVV.

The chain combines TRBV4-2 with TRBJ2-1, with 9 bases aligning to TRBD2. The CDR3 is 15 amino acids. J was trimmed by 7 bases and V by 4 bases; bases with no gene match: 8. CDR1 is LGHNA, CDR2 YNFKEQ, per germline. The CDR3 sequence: CASSLRGGLDNEQFF. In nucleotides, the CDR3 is TGTGCCAGCAGCCTGCGGGGGGGCCTGGATAATGAGCAGTTCTTC.

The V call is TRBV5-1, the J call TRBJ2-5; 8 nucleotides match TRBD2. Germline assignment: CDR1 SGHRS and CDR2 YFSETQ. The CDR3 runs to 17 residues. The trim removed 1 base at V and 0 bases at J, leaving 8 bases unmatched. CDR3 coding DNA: TGCGCCAGCAGCTTGCCGGCGGGGGGACCCAACCAAGAGACCCAGTACTTC. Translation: CASSLPAGGPNQETQYF.

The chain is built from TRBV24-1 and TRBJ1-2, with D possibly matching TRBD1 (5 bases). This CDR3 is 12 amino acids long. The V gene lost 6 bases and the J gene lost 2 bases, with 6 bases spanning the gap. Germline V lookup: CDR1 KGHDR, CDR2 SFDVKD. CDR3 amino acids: CATSQGNYGYTF. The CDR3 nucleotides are TGTGCCACCAGTCAGGGAAACTATGGCTACACCTTC.

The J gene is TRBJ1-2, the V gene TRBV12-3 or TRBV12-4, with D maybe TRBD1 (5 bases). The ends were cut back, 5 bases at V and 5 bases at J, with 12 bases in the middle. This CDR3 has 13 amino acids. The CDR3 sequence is CASSGRRGYGYTF. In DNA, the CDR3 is TGTGCCAGCAGTGGGCGGAGGGGATATGGCTACACCTTC.

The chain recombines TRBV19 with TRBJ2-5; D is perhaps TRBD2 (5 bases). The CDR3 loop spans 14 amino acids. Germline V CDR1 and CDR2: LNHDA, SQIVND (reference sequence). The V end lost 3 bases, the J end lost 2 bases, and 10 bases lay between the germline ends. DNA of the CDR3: TGTGCCAGTAGTATCTTCTCGGGACAAGAGACCCAGTACTTC. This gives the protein CASSIFSGQETQYF.

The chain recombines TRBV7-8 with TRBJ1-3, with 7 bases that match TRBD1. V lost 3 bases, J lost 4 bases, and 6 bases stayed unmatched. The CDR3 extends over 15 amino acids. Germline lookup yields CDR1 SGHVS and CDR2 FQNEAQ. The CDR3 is CASSFDRVVGNTIYF. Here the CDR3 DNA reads TGTGCCAGCAGCTTCGACAGGGTAGTCGGAAACACCATATATTTT.

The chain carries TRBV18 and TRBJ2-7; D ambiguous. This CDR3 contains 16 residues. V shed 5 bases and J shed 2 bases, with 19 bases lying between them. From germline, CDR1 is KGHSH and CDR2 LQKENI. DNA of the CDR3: TGTGCCAGCTCATCAACAACAACTGGGCTCACCTACGAGCAGTACTTC. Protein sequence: CASSSTTTGLTYEQYF.

This CDR3 reads CASNPTATGTNEKLFF. CDR3 nucleotide sequence: TGTGCCAGTAACCCAACCGCGACAGGGACTAATGAAAAACTGTTTTTT. This chain uses TRBV19 with TRBJ1-4, with 7 bases identical to TRBD1. This CDR3 contains 16 residues. CDR1 is LNHDA and CDR2 is SQIVND in the germline V gene (reference sequence). V was pared by 7 bases and J by 2 bases, with 10 bases of the junction left unmatched. The whole variable domain, remainder taken from reference TRBV19 and TRBJ1-4, is DGGITQSPKYLFRKEGQNVTLSCEQNLNHDAMYWYRQDPGQGLRLIYYSQIVNDFQKGDIAEGYSVSREKKESFPLTVTSAQKNPTAFYLCASNPTATGTNEKLFFGSGTQLSVL.

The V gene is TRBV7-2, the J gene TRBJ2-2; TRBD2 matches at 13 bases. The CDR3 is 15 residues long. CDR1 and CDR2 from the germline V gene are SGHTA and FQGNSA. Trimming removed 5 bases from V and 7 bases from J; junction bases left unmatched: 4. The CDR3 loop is CASSPTSGGDGELFF. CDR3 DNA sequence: TGTGCCAGCAGCCCCACTAGCGGGGGGGACGGGGAGCTGTTTTTT.

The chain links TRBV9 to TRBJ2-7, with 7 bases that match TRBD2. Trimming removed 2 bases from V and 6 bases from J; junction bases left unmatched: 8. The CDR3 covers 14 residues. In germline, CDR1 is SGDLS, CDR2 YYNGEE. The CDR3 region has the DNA TGTGCCAGCAGCGTCTTAGCGGGTGTAGGCGAGCAGTACTTC. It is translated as CASSVLAGVGEQYF.

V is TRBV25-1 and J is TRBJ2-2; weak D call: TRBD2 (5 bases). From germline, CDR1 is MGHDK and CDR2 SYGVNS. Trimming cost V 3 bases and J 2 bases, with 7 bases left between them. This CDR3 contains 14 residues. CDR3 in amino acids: CASSDWTNTGELFF. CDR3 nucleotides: TGTGCCAGCAGTGATTGGACTAACACCGGGGAGCTGTTTTTT.

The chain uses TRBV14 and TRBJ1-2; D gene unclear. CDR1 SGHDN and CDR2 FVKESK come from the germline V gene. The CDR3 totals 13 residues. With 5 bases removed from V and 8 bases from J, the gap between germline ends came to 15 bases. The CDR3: CASSREILSGYTF. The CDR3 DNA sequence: TGTGCCAGCAGCAGGGAGATACTTTCAGGCTACACCTTC.

CDR3 nucleotide sequence: TGTGCCAGCGGGAAGTCTAGCGGGGGCTACGAGCAGTACTTC. As protein: CASGKSSGGYEQYF. The chain couples TRBV7-9 to TRBJ2-7; TRBD2 agrees at 10 bases. Germline V CDR1 and CDR2: SEHNR, FQNEAQ (reference sequence). This CDR3 spans 14 amino acids. The J segment lost 3 bases and the V segment lost 8 bases, leaving 7 bases of the junction unmatched.

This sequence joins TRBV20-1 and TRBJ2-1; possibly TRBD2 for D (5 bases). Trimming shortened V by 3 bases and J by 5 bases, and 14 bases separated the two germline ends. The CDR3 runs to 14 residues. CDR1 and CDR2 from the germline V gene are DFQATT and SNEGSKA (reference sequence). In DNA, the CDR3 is TGCAGTGCTAGTTCGTCGAGAGGGAACAATGAGCAGTTCTTC. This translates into CSASSSRGNNEQFF.

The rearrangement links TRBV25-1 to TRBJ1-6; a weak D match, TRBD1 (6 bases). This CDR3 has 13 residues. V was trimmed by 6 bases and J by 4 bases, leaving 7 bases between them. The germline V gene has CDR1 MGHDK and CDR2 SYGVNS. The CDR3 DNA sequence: TGTGCCAGCAGAGGACAGTATAATTCACCCCTCCACTTT. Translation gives CASRGQYNSPLHF.

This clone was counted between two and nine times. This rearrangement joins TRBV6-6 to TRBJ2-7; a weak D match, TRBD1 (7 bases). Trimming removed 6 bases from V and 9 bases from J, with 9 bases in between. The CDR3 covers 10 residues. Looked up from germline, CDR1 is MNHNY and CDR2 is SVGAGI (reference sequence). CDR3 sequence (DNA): TGTGCCAGCAGCCAGGGGGGGCAGTACTTC. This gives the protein CASSQGGQYF.

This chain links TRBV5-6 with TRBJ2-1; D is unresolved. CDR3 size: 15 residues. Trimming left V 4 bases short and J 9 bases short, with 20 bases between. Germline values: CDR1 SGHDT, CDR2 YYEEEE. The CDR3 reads CASSLLSGIMREQFF. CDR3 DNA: TGTGCCAGCAGCCTTCTATCAGGTATCATGCGTGAGCAGTTCTTC.

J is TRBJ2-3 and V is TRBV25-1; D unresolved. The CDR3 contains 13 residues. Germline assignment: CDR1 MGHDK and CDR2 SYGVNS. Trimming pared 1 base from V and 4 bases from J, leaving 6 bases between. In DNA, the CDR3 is TGTGCCAGCAGTGAATTGAGCCCAGATACGCAGTATTTT. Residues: CASSELSPDTQYF. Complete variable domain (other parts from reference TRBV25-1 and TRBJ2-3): EADIYQTPRYLVIGTGKKITLECSQTMGHDKMYWYQQDPGMELHLIHYSYGVNSTEKGDLSSESTVSRIRTEHFPLTLESARPSHTSQYLCASSELSPDTQYFGPGTRLTVL.

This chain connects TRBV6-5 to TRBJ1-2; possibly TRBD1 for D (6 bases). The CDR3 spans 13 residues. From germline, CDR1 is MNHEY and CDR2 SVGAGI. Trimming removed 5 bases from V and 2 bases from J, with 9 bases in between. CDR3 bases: TGTGCCAGCAGTAGGCAGGGGAACTATGGCTACACCTTC. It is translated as CASSRQGNYGYTF.

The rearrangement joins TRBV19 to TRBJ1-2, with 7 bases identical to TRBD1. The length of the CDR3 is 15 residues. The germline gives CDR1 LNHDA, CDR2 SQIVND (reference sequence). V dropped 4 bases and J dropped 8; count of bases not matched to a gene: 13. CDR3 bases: TGTGCCAGTAGTACCCGAGGGGGCATTATTGTGGGCTACACCTTC. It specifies CASSTRGGIIVGYTF.

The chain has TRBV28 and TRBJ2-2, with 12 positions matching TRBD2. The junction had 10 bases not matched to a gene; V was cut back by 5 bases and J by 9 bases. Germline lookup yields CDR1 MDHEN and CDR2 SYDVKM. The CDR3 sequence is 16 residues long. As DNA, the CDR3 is TGTGCCAGCAGTGTGTTAAGGACTAGCGGGAACCGGGAGCTGTTTTTT. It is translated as CASSVLRTSGNRELFF.

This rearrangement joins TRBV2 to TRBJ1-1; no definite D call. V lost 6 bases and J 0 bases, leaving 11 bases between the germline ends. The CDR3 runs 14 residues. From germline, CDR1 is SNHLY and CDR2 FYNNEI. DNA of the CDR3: TGTGCCAGCAGGTACAGCCGCATGAACACTGAAGCTTTCTTT. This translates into CASRYSRMNTEAFF.

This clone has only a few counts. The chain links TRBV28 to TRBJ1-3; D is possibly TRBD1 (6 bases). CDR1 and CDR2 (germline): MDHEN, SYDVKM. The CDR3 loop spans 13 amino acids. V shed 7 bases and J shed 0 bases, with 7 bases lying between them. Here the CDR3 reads CASTDSSGNTIYF. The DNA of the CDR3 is TGTGCCAGCACGGACAGCTCTGGAAACACCATATATTTT.

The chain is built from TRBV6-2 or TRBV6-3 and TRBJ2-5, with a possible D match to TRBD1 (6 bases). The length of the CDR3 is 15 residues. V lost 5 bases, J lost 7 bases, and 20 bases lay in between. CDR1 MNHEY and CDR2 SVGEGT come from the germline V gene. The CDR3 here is CASSEFRGLGLTQYF. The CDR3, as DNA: TGTGCCAGCAGTGAGTTCAGGGGATTGGGGCTGACCCAGTACTTC.

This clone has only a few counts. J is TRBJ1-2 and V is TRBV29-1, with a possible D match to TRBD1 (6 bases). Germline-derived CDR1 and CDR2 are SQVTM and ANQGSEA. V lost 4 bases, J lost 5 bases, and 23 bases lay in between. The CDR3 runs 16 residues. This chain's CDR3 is CSVGGTPLFGVYGYTF. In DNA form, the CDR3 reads TGCAGCGTTGGGGGGACACCCCTATTTGGGGTTTATGGCTACACCTTC.

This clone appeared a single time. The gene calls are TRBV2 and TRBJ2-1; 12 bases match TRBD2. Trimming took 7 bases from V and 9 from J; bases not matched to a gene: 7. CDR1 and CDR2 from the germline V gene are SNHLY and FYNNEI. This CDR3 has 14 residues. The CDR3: CASNLAGGLTEQFF. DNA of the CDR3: TGTGCCAGCAATCTAGCGGGGGGGCTCACTGAGCAGTTCTTC.

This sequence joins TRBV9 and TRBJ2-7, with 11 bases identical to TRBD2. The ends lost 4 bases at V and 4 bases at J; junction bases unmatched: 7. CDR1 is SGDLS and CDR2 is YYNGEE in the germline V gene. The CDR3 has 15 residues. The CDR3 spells CASSLTGLAAYEQYF. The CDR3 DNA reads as TGTGCCAGCAGCTTAACGGGACTAGCGGCATACGAGCAGTACTTC.

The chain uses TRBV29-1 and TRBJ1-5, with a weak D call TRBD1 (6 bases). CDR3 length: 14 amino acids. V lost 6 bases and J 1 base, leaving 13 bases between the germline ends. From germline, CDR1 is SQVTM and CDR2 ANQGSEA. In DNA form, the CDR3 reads TGCAGCGTCAGTACAGGGTTGAGCAATCAGCCCCAGCATTTT. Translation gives CSVSTGLSNQPQHF.

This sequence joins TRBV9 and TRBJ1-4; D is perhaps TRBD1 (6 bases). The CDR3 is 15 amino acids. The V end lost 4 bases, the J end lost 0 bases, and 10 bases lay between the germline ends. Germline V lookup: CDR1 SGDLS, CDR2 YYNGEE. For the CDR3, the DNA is TGTGCCAGCAGCCCCCGACAGGCAACTAATGAAAAACTGTTTTTT. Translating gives CASSPRQATNEKLFF.

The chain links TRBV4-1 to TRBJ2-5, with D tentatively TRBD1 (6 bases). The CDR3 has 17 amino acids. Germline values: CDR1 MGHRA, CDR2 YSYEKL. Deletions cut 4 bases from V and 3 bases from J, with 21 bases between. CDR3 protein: CASSLTGRRGGKETQYF. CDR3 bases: TGCGCCAGCAGCCTCACGGGAAGACGAGGGGGAAAAGAGACCCAGTACTTC.